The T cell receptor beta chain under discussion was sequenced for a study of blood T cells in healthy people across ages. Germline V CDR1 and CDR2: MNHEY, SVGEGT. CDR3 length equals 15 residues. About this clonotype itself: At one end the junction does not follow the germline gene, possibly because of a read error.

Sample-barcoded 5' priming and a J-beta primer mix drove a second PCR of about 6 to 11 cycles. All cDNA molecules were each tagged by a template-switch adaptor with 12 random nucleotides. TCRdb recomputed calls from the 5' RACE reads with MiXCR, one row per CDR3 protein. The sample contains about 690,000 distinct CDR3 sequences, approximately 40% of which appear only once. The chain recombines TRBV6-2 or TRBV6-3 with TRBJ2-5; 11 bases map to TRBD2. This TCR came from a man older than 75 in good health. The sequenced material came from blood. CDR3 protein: CASSAPGLAAETLYF. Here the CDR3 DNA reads TGTGCCAGCAGTGCCCCGGGACTAGCGGCGGAGACCCTGTACTTC.